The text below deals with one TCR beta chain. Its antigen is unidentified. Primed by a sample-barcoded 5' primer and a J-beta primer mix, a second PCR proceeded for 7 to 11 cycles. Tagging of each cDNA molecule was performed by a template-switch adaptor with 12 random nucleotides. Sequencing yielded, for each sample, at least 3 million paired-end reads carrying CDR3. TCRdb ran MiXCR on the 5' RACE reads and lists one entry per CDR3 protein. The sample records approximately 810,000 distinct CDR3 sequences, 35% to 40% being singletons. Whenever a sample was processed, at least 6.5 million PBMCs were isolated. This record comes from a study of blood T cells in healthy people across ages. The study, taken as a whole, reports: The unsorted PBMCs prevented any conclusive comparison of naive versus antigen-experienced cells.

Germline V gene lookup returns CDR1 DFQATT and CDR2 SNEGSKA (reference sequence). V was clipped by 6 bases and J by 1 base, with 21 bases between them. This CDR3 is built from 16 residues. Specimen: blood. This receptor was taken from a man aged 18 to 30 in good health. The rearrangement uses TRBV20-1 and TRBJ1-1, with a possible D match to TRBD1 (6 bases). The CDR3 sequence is CSARRSYDRRNTEAFF. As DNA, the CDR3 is TGCAGTGCCAGGCGTTCCTACGACAGGCGGAACACTGAAGCTTTCTTT.